This TCR beta chain is drawn from a study of blood T cell repertoires in COVID-19. Study-level background: Researchers got acute and convalescent COVID-19 samples from the United States, Italy and Spain. PBMCs, B-cell-depleted T cells, or T cells were the source of the cDNA or gDNA that made up the material.

The CDR3 is made up of 14 amino acids. The V end lost 5 bases, the J end lost 3 bases, and 13 bases lay between the germline ends. Germline CDR1 reads SGHAT; CDR2 reads FQDESV (reference sequence). Data came from immunoSEQ multiplex PCR; TCRdb stores just in-frame clones and leaves some out. This sample has about 24,000 clones, with about 90% found just once. The sequence came from a human donor with active COVID-19. The donor label of this sample is uncertain. The sequencing sample was made of peripheral blood. The rearrangement uses TRBV11-1 and TRBJ2-5, with D possibly matching TRBD1 (6 bases). CDR3 in amino acids: CASSRGQQKETQYF. In DNA form, the CDR3 reads TGTGCCAGCAGCCGCGGACAGCAGAAAGAGACCCAGTACTTC.